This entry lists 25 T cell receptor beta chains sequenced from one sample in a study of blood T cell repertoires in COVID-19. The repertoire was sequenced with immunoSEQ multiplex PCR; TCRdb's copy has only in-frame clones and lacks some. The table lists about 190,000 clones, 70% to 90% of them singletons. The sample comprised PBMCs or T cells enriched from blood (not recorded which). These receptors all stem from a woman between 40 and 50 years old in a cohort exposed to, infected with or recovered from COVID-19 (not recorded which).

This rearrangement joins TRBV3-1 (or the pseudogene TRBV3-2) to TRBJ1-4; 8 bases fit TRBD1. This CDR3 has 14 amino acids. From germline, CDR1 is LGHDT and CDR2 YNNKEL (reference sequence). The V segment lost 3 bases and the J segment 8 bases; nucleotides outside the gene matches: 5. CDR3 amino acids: CASSQGQDPEKLFF. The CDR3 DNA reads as TGTGCCAGCAGCCAGGGACAGGACCCGGAAAAACTGTTTTTT.

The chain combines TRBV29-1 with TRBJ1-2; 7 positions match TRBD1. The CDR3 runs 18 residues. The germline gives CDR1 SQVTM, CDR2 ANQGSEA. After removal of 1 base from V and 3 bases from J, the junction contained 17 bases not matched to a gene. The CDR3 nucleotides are TGCAGCGTTGAAGCCCGAGTCGAAAGGGGGCCCGATTACTATGGCTACACCTTC. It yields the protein CSVEARVERGPDYYGYTF.

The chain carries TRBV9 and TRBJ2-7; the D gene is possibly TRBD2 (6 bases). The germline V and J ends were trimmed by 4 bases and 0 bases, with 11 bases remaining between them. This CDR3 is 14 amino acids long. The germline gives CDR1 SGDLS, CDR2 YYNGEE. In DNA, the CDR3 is TGTGCCAGCAGCCCAGTGGGGGGCTCCTACGAGCAGTACTTC. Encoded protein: CASSPVGGSYEQYF.

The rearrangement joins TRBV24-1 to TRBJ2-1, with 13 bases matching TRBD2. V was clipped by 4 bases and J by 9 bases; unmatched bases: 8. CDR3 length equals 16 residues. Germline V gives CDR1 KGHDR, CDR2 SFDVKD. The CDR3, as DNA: TGTGCCACCAGTGACCCAACTAGCGGGAGGGCCAGTGAGCAGTTCTTC. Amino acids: CATSDPTSGRASEQFF.

The CDR3 nucleotides are TGCGCCAGCAGTGACAGAGGGCCTGGCAATGAGCAGTTCTTC. Translating gives CASSDRGPGNEQFF. This sequence joins TRBV10-1 and TRBJ2-1; D possibly corresponds to TRBD2 (5 bases). Per germline, CDR1 WNHNN and CDR2 SYGVQD (reference sequence). Trimming stripped 3 bases from V and 6 bases from J, with 12 bases between. This CDR3 has 14 amino acids.

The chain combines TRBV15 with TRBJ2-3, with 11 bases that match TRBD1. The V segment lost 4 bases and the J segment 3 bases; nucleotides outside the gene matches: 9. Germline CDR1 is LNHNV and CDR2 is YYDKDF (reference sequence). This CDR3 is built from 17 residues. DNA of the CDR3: TGTGCCACCAGCATCAACAGGGACAGGGGGTCTACAGATACGCAGTATTTT. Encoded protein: CATSINRDRGSTDTQYF.

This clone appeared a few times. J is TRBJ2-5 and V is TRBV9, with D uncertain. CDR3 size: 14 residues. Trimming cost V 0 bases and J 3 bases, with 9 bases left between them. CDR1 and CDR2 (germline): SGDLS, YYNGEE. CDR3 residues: CASSVGSDEETQYF. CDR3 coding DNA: TGTGCCAGCAGCGTAGGGAGTGACGAAGAGACCCAGTACTTC.

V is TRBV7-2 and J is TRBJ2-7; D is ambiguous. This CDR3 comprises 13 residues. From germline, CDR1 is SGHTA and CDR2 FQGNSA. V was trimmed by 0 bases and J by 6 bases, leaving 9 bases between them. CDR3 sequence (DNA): TGTGCCAGCAGCTTAGCTCGAGGTTCCGAGCAGTACTTC. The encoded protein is CASSLARGSEQYF.

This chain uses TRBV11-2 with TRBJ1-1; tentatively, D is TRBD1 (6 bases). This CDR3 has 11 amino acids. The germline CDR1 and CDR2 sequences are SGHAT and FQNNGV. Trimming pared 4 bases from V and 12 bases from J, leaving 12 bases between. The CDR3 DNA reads TGTGCCAGCAGCTCAAGGGGGACACCTTTCTTT. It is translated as CASSSRGTPFF. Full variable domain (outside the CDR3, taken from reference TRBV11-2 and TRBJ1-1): EAGVAQSPRYKIIEKRQSVAFWCNPISGHATLYWYQQILGQGPKLLIQFQNNGVVDDSQLPKDRFSAERLKGVDSTLKIQPAKLEDSAVYLCASSSRGTPFFGQGTRLTVV.

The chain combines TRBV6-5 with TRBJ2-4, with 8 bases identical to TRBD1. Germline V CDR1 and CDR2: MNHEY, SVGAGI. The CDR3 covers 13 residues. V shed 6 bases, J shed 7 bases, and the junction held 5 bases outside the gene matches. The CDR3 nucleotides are TGTGCCAGCAGCCTGGACAGGGAGAACATTCAGTACTTC. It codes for CASSLDRENIQYF.

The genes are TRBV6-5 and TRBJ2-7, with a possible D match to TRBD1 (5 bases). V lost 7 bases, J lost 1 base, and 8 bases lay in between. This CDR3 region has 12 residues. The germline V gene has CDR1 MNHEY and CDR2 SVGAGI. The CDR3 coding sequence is TGTGCCAGCAAGACAGTTTCCTACGAGCAGTACTTC. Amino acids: CASKTVSYEQYF.

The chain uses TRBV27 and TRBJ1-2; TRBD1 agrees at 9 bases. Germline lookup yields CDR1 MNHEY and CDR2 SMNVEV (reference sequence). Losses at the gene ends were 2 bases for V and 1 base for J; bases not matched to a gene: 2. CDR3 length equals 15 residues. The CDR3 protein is CASSLGGQGNYGYTF. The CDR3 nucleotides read TGTGCCAGCAGTTTAGGGGGACAGGGTAACTATGGCTACACCTTC.

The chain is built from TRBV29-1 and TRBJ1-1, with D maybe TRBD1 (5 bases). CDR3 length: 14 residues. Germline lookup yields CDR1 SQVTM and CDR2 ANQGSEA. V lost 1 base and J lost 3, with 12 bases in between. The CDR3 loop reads CSVEAQGFDTEAFF. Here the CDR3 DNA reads TGCAGCGTTGAAGCCCAGGGCTTCGACACTGAAGCTTTCTTT.

CDR3 in amino acids: CASSLGVLNEQFF. The CDR3 nucleotides read TGTGCCAGCAGCCTGGGAGTCCTCAATGAGCAGTTCTTC. This chain uses TRBV11-2 with TRBJ2-1, with D possibly TRBD2 on 5 matching bases. Looked up from germline, CDR1 is SGHAT and CDR2 is FQNNGV. Trimming removed 5 bases from V and 6 bases from J, with 11 bases in between. The CDR3 totals 13 residues.

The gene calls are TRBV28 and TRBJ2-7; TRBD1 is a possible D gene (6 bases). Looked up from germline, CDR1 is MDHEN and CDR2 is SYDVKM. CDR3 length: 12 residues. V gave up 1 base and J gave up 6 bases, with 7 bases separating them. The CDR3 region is CASSLLGAEQYF. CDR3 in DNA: TGTGCCAGCAGTTTATTGGGGGCCGAGCAGTACTTC.

The CDR3: CASSQRSGGMTGANVLTF. The CDR3 region has the DNA TGTGCCAGCAGCCAGCGGTCAGGGGGCATGACTGGGGCCAACGTCCTGACTTTC. The chain joins TRBV3-1 (or the pseudogene TRBV3-2) to TRBJ2-6, with TRBD1 matching over 8 bases. The germline CDR1 and CDR2 sequences are LGHDT and YNNKEL (reference sequence). This CDR3 spans 18 amino acids. V was clipped by 3 bases and J by 2 bases; unmatched bases: 9.

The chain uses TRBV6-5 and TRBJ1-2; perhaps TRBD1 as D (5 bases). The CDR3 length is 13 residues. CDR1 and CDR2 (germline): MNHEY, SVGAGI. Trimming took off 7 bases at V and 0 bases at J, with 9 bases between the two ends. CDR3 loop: CASTGGTNYGYTF. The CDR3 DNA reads TGTGCCAGCACGGGGGGGACTAACTATGGCTACACCTTC.

The CDR3 region has the DNA TGTGCCAGCAGCTTAGCCCAGGGGGGAAACTACGAGCAGTACTTC. Translated: CASSLAQGGNYEQYF. This chain links TRBV7-9 with TRBJ2-7; TRBD1 might be the D (7 bases). Deletions cut 0 bases from V and 3 bases from J, with 12 bases between. Looked up from germline, CDR1 is SEHNR and CDR2 is FQNEAQ (reference sequence). The CDR3 is 15 amino acids. The variable domain in full, completed from reference TRBV7-9 and TRBJ2-7, reads DTGVSQNPRHKITKRGQNVTFRCDPISEHNRLYWYRQTLGQGPEFLTYFQNEAQLEKSRLLSDRFSAERPKGSFSTLEIQRTEQGDSAMYLCASSLAQGGNYEQYFGPGTRLTVT.

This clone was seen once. CDR3 amino acids: CASSPTLAGVYNEQFF. The CDR3 coding sequence is TGTGCCAGCAGTCCCACTCTAGCGGGAGTATACAATGAGCAGTTCTTC. V is TRBV27 and J is TRBJ2-1; 10 positions agree with TRBD2. V gave up 5 bases and J gave up 4 bases; unmatched junction bases: 8. Germline V gene data show CDR1 as MNHEY and CDR2 as SMNVEV (reference sequence). This CDR3 contains 16 residues.

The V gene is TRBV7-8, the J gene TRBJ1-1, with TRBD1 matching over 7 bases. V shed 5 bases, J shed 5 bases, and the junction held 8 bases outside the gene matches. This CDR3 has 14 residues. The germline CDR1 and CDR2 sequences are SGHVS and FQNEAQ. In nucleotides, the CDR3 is TGTGCCAGCAGCCCACATCAGGGGGGAACTGAAGCTTTCTTT. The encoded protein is CASSPHQGGTEAFF.

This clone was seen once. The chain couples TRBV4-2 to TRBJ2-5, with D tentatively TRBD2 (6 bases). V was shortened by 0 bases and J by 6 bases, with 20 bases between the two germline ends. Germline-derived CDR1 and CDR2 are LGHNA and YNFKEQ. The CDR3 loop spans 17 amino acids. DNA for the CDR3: TGTGCCAGCAGCCAAGATACGGGGACCGGGAGTGGGCAGACCCAGTACTTC. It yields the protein CASSQDTGTGSGQTQYF.

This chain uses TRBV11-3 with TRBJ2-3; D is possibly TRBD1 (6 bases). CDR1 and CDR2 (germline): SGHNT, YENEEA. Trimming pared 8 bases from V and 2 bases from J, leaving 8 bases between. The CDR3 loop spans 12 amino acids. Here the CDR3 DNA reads TGTGCCAGCGGACAGATCACAGATACGCAGTATTTT. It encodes CASGQITDTQYF.

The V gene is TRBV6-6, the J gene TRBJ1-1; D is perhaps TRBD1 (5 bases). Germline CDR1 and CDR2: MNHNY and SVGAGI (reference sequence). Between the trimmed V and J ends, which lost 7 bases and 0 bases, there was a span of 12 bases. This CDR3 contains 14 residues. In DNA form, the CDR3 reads TGTGCCAGCAAAAGGCAGGGAATGAACACTGAAGCTTTCTTT. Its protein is CASKRQGMNTEAFF.

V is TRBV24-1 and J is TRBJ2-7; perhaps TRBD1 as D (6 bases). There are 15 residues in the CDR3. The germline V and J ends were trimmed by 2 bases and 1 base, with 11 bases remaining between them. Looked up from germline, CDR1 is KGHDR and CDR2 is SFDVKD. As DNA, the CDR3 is TGTGCCACCAGTGATTCTAGGGGGAGTTCCTACGAGCAGTACTTC. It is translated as CATSDSRGSSYEQYF.

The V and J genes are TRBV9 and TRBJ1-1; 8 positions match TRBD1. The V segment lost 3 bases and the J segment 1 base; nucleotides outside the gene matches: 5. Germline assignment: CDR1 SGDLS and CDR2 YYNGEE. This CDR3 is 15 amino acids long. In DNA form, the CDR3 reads TGTGCCAGCAGCGCTACAGGGGGAAAGAACACTGAAGCTTTCTTT. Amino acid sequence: CASSATGGKNTEAFF. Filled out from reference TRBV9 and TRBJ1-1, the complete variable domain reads DSGVTQTPKHLITATGQRVTLRCSPRSGDLSVYWYQQSLDQGLQFLIQYYNGEERAKGNILERFSAQQFPDLHSELNLSSLELGDSALYFCASSATGGKNTEAFFGQGTRLTVV.